What follows describes a single T cell receptor beta chain. Its target is not known. These data belong to a study of regulatory T cells in long-lasting Graves disease. Study-level findings and limits: A reduction in accuracy may have resulted from the small sample size.

Construction of TCR beta libraries relied on iRepertoire HTBI primers and on Arm-PCR targeting CDR3 regions. In TCRdb, the multiplex PCR reads were re-called with MiXCR into one record per CDR3 protein. The top ten hold roughly a quarter of the sample, which has a few hundred thousand distinct CDR3 sequences, around 22% seen once. Germline assignment: CDR1 MNHEY and CDR2 SVGEGT. This CDR3 has 12 amino acids. The V end lost 0 bases, the J end lost 6 bases, and 6 bases lay between the germline ends. Regarding time point: persistent/refractory GD, antithyroid drugs over 5 years with positive TRAb. The TCR library used RNA extracted from PBMCs.

Sequences were derived from peripheral blood mononuclear cells (PBMCs), sampled when the disease was refractory, from a patient treated with antithyroid drugs. The TCR comes from a female donor with Graves disease. J is TRBJ2-7 and V is TRBV6-2 or TRBV6-3; tentatively, D is TRBD2 (6 bases). The DNA of the CDR3 is TGTGCCAGCAGTTACTCGCGGGGCGAGCAGTACTTC. Its translation is CASSYSRGEQYF.